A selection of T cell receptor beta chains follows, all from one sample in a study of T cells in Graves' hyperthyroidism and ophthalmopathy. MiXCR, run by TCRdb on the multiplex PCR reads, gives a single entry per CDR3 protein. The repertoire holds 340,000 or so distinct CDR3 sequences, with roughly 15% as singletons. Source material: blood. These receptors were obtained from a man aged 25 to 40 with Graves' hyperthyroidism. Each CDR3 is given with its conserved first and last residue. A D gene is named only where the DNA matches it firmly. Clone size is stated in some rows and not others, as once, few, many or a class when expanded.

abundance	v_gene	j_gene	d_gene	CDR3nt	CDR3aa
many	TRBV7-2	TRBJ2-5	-	TGTGCCAGCAGCTTCGCGGGTCTCACCCAAGAGACCCAGTACTTC	CASSFAGLTQETQYF
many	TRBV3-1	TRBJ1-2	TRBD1	TGTGCCAGCAGCCGACAGGGGGCATATGGCTACACCTTC	CASSRQGAYGYTF
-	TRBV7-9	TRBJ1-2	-	TGTGCCAGCAGCTTCACGAGGACCCCCTATGGCTACACCTTC	CASSFTRTPYGYTF
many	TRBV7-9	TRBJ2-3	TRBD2	TGTGCCAGCAGCCCAACTAGCGGGGATACGCAGTATTTT	CASSPTSGDTQYF
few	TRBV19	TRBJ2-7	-	TGTGCCAGTAGTTCCTTATCCCAGGGCGAGCAGTACTTC	CASSSLSQGEQYF
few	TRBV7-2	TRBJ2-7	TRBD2	TGTGCCAGCAGCTTGGCCGGGACTAGCGGGAGCGACGAGCAGTACTTC	CASSLAGTSGSDEQYF
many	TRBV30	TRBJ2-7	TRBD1	TGTGCCTGGAGTGTACAGGGGCTCTCCGAGCAGTACTTC	CAWSVQGLSEQYF
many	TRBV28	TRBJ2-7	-	TGTGCCAGCAGTTCGGGACTCACCTACGAGCAGTACTTC	CASSSGLTYEQYF
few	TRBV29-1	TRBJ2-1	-	TGCAGCGGTGCCCCCCCAGAAAGCTACAATGAGCAGTTCTTC	CSGAPPESYNEQFF
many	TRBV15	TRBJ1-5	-	TGTGCCACCAGCAGAGATTCGGGGCTTCAGCCCCAGCATTTT	CATSRDSGLQPQHF
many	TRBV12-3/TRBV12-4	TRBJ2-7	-	TGTGCCAGCAGTCTCCGCGGGTCGAGCTCCTACGAGCAGTACTTC	CASSLRGSSSYEQYF
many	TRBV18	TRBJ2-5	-	TGTGCCAGCTCACCACCGGACACCCAAGAGACCCAGTACTTC	CASSPPDTQETQYF
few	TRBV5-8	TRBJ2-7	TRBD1	TGTGCCAGCCGGGACAGGGAATACGAGCAGTACTTC	CASRDREYEQYF
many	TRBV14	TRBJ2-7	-	TGTGCCAGCAGCCAAGATGGGGACACCTACGAGCAGTACTTC	CASSQDGDTYEQYF
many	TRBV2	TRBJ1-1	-	TGTGCCAGCAGTATTTTCCAGGGGACGAACACTGAAGCTTTCTTT	CASSIFQGTNTEAFF
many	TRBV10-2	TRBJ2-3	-	TGCGCCAGCAGCGGGAATGAAGATACGCAGTATTTT	CASSGNEDTQYF
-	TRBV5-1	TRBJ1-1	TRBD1	TGCGCCAGCAGCGCTCGGACAGGGTCCGCGAACACTGAAACTTTCTTT	CASSARTGSANTETFF
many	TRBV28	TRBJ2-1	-	TGTGGCATAGCAGTTCGAGGCGGGTCTGACAATGAGCAGTTCTTC	CGIAVRGGSDNEQFF
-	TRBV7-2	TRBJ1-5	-	TGTGCCAGCAGCTCCGTGGTAGATGGGGGTGCCCAGCATTTT	CASSSVVDGGAQHF
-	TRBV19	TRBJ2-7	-	TGTGCCAGTAGTTTCCGTCCCGCAACCTACGAGCAGTACTTC	CASSFRPATYEQYF
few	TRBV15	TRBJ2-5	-	TGTGCCACCAGCAGAGATGGAATTTCAGCTCAGTACTTC	CATSRDGISAQYF
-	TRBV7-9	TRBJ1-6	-	TGTGCCAGCAGCTCAACGCCCGACGGAGACTATAATTCACCCCTCCACTTT	CASSSTPDGDYNSPLHF
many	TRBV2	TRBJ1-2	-	TGTGCCAGCAGTGAGTTGACAGACGAGGGTGGCTACACCTTC	CASSELTDEGGYTF
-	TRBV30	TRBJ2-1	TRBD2	TGTGCCTGCACGACTAGCGGGAGTTGGTATGAGCAGTTCTTC	CACTTSGSWYEQFF
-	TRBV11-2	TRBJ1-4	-	TGTGCCAGCAGCTTCCCGGGACTCTGGCCTGAAAAACTGTTTTTT	CASSFPGLWPEKLFF
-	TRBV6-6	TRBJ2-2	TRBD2	TGTGCCAGCAGTTACGGGAGGGGATACACCGGGGAGCTGTTTTTT	CASSYGRGYTGELFF
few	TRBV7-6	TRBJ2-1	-	TGTGCCAGCAGCGGGGACGGGAATGAGCAGTTCTTC	CASSGDGNEQFF
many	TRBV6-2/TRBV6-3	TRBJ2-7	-	TGTGCCAGCAGGGGCGGGATTTACGAGCAGTACTTC	CASRGGIYEQYF
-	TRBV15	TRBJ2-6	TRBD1	TGTGCCACCAGAAACTGGACAGGGGGCTGGTCTGGGGCCAACGTCCTGACTTTC	CATRNWTGGWSGANVLTF
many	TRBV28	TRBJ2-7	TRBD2	TGTGCCAGCAGCGAGATGGGGACTAGCTCCTACGAGCAGTACTTC	CASSEMGTSSYEQYF
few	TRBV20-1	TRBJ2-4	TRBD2	TGCAGTGCTAGAGGCCCGGACGTCCGGGAGGATCAGTACTTC	CSARGPDVREDQYF
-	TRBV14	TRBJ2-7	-	TGTGCCAGCAGCCCCATGTTAGATTCCTACGAGCAGTACTTC	CASSPMLDSYEQYF
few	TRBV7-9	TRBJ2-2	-	TGTGCCAGCAGCTCTCCATGGCGATCCACCGGGGAGCTGTTTTTT	CASSSPWRSTGELFF
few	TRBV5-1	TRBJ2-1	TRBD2	TGCGCCAGCAGCCTGGACGGGACTAGCTCAATCAATGAGCAGTTCTTC	CASSLDGTSSINEQFF
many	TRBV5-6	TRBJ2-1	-	TGTGCCAGCAGCTTGTGGTCACGGGCTGAGCAGTTCTTC	CASSLWSRAEQFF
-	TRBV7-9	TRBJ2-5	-	TGTGCCAGCAGCTTAGTTCGGCTTGCCCAAGAGACCCAGTACTTC	CASSLVRLAQETQYF
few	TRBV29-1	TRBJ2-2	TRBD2	TGCAGCGTTTACCTAGCGGGAGGGTACAACACCGGGGAGCTGTTTTTT	CSVYLAGGYNTGELFF
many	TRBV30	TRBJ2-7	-	TGTGCCTGGAATAGGAACCGCTACTCCTACGAGCAGTACTTC	CAWNRNRYSYEQYF
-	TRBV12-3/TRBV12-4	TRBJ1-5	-	TGTGCCAGCAGTTTCTCAATGGTTAGCAATCAGCCCCAGCATTTT	CASSFSMVSNQPQHF
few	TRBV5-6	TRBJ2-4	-	TGTGCCAACAGCATCAACAGGGTTAGCATTCAGTACTTC	CANSINRVSIQYF
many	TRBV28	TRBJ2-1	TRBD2	TGTGCCAGCAGTCGGGAGCGGGAGACCTACAATGAGCAGTTCTTC	CASSRERETYNEQFF
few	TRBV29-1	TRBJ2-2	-	TGCAGCGTCGTACGGACCACCGGGGAGCTGTTTTTT	CSVVRTTGELFF
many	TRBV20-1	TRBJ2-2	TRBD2	TGCAGTGCTAGAAACCTCAGACTAGCGGCTACCGGGGAGCTGTTTTTT	CSARNLRLAATGELFF
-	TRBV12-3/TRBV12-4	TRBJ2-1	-	TGTGCCAGCAGCCCCCAGCGGGCCACCTACAATGAGCAGTTCTTC	CASSPQRATYNEQFF
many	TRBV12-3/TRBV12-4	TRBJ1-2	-	TGTGCCAGCAGTTACCGGCGCGGCCGAGCTAACTATGGCTACACCTTC	CASSYRRGRANYGYTF
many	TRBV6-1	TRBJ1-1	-	TGTGCCAGCAGTGAAGGACCTGGGAGCACTGAAGCTTTCTTT	CASSEGPGSTEAFF
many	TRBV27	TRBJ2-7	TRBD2	TGTGCCAGCAGTCCCGGGGGGCGGGAGGAGTACTTC	CASSPGGREEYF
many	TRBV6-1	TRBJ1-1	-	TGTGCCAGCAGCTTTTCATTAAGTATGGCGCTGAACACTGAAGCTTTCTTT	CASSFSLSMALNTEAFF
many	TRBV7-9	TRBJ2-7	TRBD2	TGTGCCAGCAGACCCCTGGCTAGCGGGAGCTACGAGCAGTACTTC	CASRPLASGSYEQYF
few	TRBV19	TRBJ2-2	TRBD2	TGTGCCAGTGCGGGACTAGTGAACACCGGGGAGCTGTTTTTT	CASAGLVNTGELFF
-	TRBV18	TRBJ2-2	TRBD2	TGTGCCAGCTCACCAACACTAGCGGGAGGCACCGGGGAGCTGTTTTTT	CASSPTLAGGTGELFF
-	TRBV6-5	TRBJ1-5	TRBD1	TGTGCCAGCAGTTACTACCCGGACAGGGGGCAACAGCCCCAGCATTTT	CASSYYPDRGQQPQHF
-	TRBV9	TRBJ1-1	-	TGTGCCAGCAGCACGGGCCCCGGACTTGAAGCTTTCTTT	CASSTGPGLEAFF
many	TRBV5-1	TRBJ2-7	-	TGCGCCAGCAGCTCGGCGGGAAGCTCCTACGAGCAGTACTTC	CASSSAGSSYEQYF
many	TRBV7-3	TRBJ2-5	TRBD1	TGTGCCAGCAGCCGGACAGGGGGCCTGGAGACCCAGTACTTC	CASSRTGGLETQYF
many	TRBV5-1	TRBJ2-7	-	TGCGCCAGCAGCAAGGGGGAAGTCTACGAGCAGTACTTC	CASSKGEVYEQYF
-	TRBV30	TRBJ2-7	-	TGTGCCTGGAGCGATGACGGGTTCTACGAGCAGTACTTC	CAWSDDGFYEQYF
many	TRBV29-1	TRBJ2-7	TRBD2	TGCAGCGTTAGCCCTAGACTAGCGGGAAACTACGAGCAGTACTTC	CSVSPRLAGNYEQYF